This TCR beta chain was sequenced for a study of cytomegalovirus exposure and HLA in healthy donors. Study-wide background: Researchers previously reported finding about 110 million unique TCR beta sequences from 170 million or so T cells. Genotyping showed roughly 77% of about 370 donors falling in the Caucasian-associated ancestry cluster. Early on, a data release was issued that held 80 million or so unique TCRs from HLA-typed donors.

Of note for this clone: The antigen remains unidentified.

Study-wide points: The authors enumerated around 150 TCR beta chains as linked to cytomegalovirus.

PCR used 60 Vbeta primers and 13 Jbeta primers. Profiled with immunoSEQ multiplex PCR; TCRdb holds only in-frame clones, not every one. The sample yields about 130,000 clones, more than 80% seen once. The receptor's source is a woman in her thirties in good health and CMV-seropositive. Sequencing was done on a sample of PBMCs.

The CDR3 region is CASSTTGVEQYF. The CDR3 DNA reads TGTGCCAGCAGCACAACAGGGGTCGAGCAGTACTTC. The V call is TRBV7-8, the J call TRBJ2-7; 7 bases align to TRBD1. Germline values: CDR1 SGHVS, CDR2 FQNEAQ. The CDR3 has 12 amino acids. Germline trimming cut 5 bases from V and 6 bases from J; bases unmatched to any gene: 4. The whole variable domain, remainder taken from reference TRBV7-8 and TRBJ2-7, is GAGVSQSPRYKVAKRGQDVALRCDPISGHVSLFWYQQALGQGPEFLTYFQNEAQLDKSGLPSDRFFAERPEGSVSTLKIQRTQQEDSAVYLCASSTTGVEQYFGPGTRLTVT.